This TCR beta chain appears in the sequencing data of a study of CD8 T cells in ankylosing spondylitis. Trimming pared 5 bases from V and 3 bases from J, leaving 7 bases between. The germline gives CDR1 MNHEY, CDR2 SVGEGT. This CDR3 contains 13 residues. There are a few counts of this clonotype. Its antigen is unidentified. A quantitative 5'-RACE method, one with molecular barcodes, was used to make TCR beta libraries. TCRdb re-called the 5' RACE reads through MiXCR, storing one row per CDR3 protein. The data contain 50,000 to 70,000 distinct CDR3 sequences, 6% to 8% of them seen just once; the ten biggest clones take up approximately 4.5%. Whole-study results and caveats: It was reported that disease-linked clones were significantly enriched in matched ankylosing spondylitis synovial fluid.

The chain uses TRBV6-2 or TRBV6-3 and TRBJ2-2, with D possibly being TRBD1 or TRBD2 (5 bases each). Material: synovial fluid, either unsorted or a sorted T cell fraction (not recorded which). The receptor comes from a male donor with ankylosing spondylitis. DNA for the CDR3: TGTGCCAGCAGTGGGACCCACACCGGGGAGCTGTTTTTT. Protein sequence: CASSGTHTGELFF.